These 27 T cell receptor beta chains share one sample of origin, sequenced in a study of blood T cells in healthy people across ages (dated by TCRdb to the mid-2010s). Libraries came from 5' RACE. The data were produced on an Illumina HiSeq 2500. The second PCR ran for about 6 to 12 cycles and used a J-beta primer mix along with a sample-barcoded 5' primer. TCRdb applied fastp at Q25 and MiXCR to the public reads, then kept only in-frame beta chains. Duplicate CDR3 protein sequences are folded into a single record with the most common DNA and genes. Present in this sample are 500,000 to 700,000 distinct CDR3 sequences, about 30% of which were seen just once. The ten largest clonotypes hold 15% to 17% of the sample. The sample consisted of blood. Source of these receptors: a woman of 80 years or more in good health.

This chain links TRBV11-2 with TRBJ2-2; maybe TRBD1 (6 bases). With 5 bases removed from V and 2 bases from J, the gap between germline ends came to 12 bases. In germline, CDR1 is SGHAT, CDR2 FQNNGV. The CDR3 sequence is 15 residues long. DNA for the CDR3: TGTGCCAGCAGCCCAGGACAGCTAAACACCGGGGAGCTGTTTTTT. The encoded protein is CASSPGQLNTGELFF.

This clonotype was seen ten or more times. This sequence joins TRBV28 and TRBJ1-5; 8 nucleotides align to TRBD1. Germline loops: CDR1 MDHEN, CDR2 SYDVKM. This CDR3 contains 16 residues. Germline trimming cut 7 bases from V and 4 bases from J; bases unmatched to any gene: 12. The CDR3 reads CASILRGRGQNQPQHF. CDR3 nucleotide sequence: TGTGCCAGCATCCTGAGGGGCAGGGGGCAGAATCAGCCCCAGCATTTT.

V and J are TRBV12-5 and TRBJ2-6; tentatively, D is TRBD1 (5 bases). The CDR3 extends over 17 amino acids. Germline loops: CDR1 LGHNT, CDR2 FRNRAP. V was trimmed by 0 bases and J by 0 bases, leaving 9 bases between them. CDR3 sequence: CASGLVTDNSGANVLTF. The CDR3 coding sequence is TGTGCTAGTGGTTTGGTGACAGATAACTCTGGGGCCAACGTCCTGACTTTC.

This clonotype was counted between two and nine times. One junction end does not reproduce the germline sequence, and a read error may be involved. This sequence joins TRBV4-2 and TRBJ2-6; 8 nucleotides line up with TRBD2. Germline values: CDR1 LGHNA, CDR2 YNFKEQ. This CDR3 is built from 20 residues. The CDR3 DNA reads as TGTGCCAGCAGCCAAGATTTTCCGGGGGGGCGAGTGGGTGGGGCCAACGTCCGGACTTTC. This codes for CASSQDFPGGRVGGANVRTF.

This clonotype was counted at least ten times. J is TRBJ2-6 and V is TRBV7-2, with 11 positions matching TRBD1. The V segment lost 1 base and the J segment 2 bases; nucleotides outside the gene matches: 1. Germline V gene data show CDR1 as SGHTA and CDR2 as FQGNSA. The CDR3 has 17 amino acids. DNA of the CDR3: TGTGCCAGCAGCTTAGGGACAGGGGGCCCTGGGGCCAACGTCCTGACTTTC. Its translation is CASSLGTGGPGANVLTF. The whole variable domain, filled in from reference TRBV7-2 and TRBJ2-6, reads GAGVSQSPSNKVTEKGKDVELRCDPISGHTALYWYRQSLGQGLEFLIYFQGNSAPDKSGLPSDRFSAERTGGSVSTLTIQRTQQEDSAVYLCASSLGTGGPGANVLTFGAGSRLTVL.

This clonotype has at least ten counts. This chain connects TRBV19 to TRBJ2-3; TRBD2 matches 7 bases. CDR3 length equals 15 residues. V shed 3 bases, J shed 2 bases, and the junction held 5 bases outside the gene matches. Germline CDR1 is LNHDA and CDR2 is SQIVND (reference sequence). This chain's CDR3 is CASSIQRGVTDTQYF. CDR3 DNA: TGTGCCAGTAGTATCCAGCGGGGCGTCACAGATACGCAGTATTTT.

The table lists this clonotype with many counts. The gene calls are TRBV5-1 and TRBJ2-5; 8 nucleotides align to TRBD2. This CDR3 is built from 15 residues. The V gene's germline CDR1 is SGHRS and CDR2 YFSETQ. The junction had 10 bases not matched to a gene; V was cut back by 4 bases and J by 5 bases. The CDR3 reads CASSRPGLGHETQYF. As DNA, the CDR3 is TGCGCCAGCAGCCGCCCGGGACTAGGGCATGAGACCCAGTACTTC. Complete variable domain (other parts from reference TRBV5-1 and TRBJ2-5): KAGVTQTPRYLIKTRGQQVTLSCSPISGHRSVSWYQQTPGQGLQFLFEYFSETQRNKGNFPGRFSGRQFSNSRSEMNVSTLELGDSALYLCASSRPGLGHETQYFGPGTRLLVL.

This clonotype was observed many times. The V call is TRBV5-1, the J call TRBJ2-5; D is possibly TRBD2 (6 bases). In germline, CDR1 is SGHRS, CDR2 YFSETQ. V was pared by 5 bases and J by 2 bases, with 13 bases between. The CDR3 sequence is 14 residues long. CDR3: CASSRDFSQETQYF. The CDR3 DNA reads TGCGCCAGCAGTAGGGACTTCAGTCAAGAGACCCAGTACTTC.

The V call is TRBV27, the J call TRBJ2-4, with D uncertain. The CDR3 is 13 residues long. V gave up 8 bases and J gave up 1 base, with 9 bases separating them. CDR1 and CDR2 (germline): MNHEY, SMNVEV (reference sequence). In nucleotides, the CDR3 is TGTGCCAGCGCTTTGTCGGCCAAAAACATTCAGTACTTC. This translates into CASALSAKNIQYF.

The rearrangement joins TRBV14 to TRBJ1-4; 9 bases are shared with TRBD1. The junction had 6 bases not matched to a gene; V was cut back by 3 bases and J by 7 bases. Germline assignment: CDR1 SGHDN and CDR2 FVKESK. The CDR3 is made up of 15 amino acids. The chain's CDR3 is CASSQRTGACEKLFF. The CDR3 region has the DNA TGTGCCAGCAGCCAGAGGACAGGGGCGTGTGAAAAACTGTTTTTT.

About this clonotype: Relative to the germline gene, one junction end is altered; a read error may explain this. This chain uses TRBV11-2 with TRBJ2-5; 9 nucleotides agree with TRBD1. CDR3 size: 14 residues. Germline CDR1 is SGHAT and CDR2 is FQNNGV. CDR3 protein: CACSQDRGGETQYF. The DNA of the CDR3 is TGTGCCTGCAGCCAGGACAGGGGTGGAGAGACCCAGTACTTC.

About this clonotype itself: It may be a read error: a sequence one base away is much more abundant. This chain links TRBV11-2 with TRBJ2-3; a possible D gene is TRBD2 (6 bases). CDR1 and CDR2 from the germline V gene are SGHAT and FQNNGV. Trimming cost V 4 bases and J 4 bases, with 18 bases left between them. CDR3 length equals 16 residues. The CDR3 coding sequence is TGTGCCAGCAGCTCACCTAGCGTTCGTAGGTCAGATACGCAGTATTTT. It translates to CASSSPSVRRSDTQYF.

The sample holds a few counts of this clonotype. The chain carries TRBV29-1 and TRBJ1-2; D is possibly TRBD1 (6 bases). The CDR3 totals 12 residues. In germline, CDR1 is SQVTM, CDR2 ANQGSEA. The V end was cut by 2 bases, the J end by 8 bases, with 12 bases between. The CDR3 spells CSVERGGGGYTF. In nucleotides, the CDR3 is TGCAGCGTTGAACGGGGGGGCGGGGGCTACACCTTC.

This sequence joins TRBV5-1 and TRBJ1-2, with D possibly TRBD1 on 6 matching bases. V lost 2 bases to trimming and J lost 8 bases, with 16 bases between them. The CDR3 spans 14 residues. Germline V gene lookup returns CDR1 SGHRS and CDR2 YFSETQ. The CDR3: CASSFGQGMSGYTF. Here the CDR3 DNA reads TGCGCCAGCAGCTTTGGTCAGGGGATGAGCGGCTACACCTTC.

This clonotype was detected many times. The V call is TRBV5-1, the J call TRBJ2-7; 8 nucleotides line up with TRBD1. The germline CDR1 and CDR2 sequences are SGHRS and YFSETQ. This CDR3 is 13 amino acids long. J gave up 7 bases and V 5 bases, and 8 bases lay outside the gene matches. The CDR3 sequence: CASSQDRAREQYF. CDR3 coding DNA: TGCGCCAGCAGTCAGGACAGGGCTCGGGAGCAGTACTTC.

This clonotype has at least ten counts. This chain uses TRBV12-3 or TRBV12-4 with TRBJ2-1; 9 bases agree with TRBD1. Germline trimming cut 5 bases from V and 14 bases from J; bases unmatched to any gene: 10. CDR3 size: 13 residues. This chain's CDR3 is CASSIGQGNTKFF. The CDR3 coding sequence is TGTGCCAGCAGTATTGGACAGGGGAATACGAAGTTCTTC.

The sample holds one count of this clonotype. CDR3 in DNA: TGCGCCAGCAGCTTCCGGGACGCAGCCTACGAGCAGTACTTC. It is translated as CASSFRDAAYEQYF. V gene TRBV5-1 combines with J gene TRBJ2-5; D is perhaps TRBD1 or TRBD2 (5 bases each). The DNA end is a closer match to TRBJ2-7, so the J assignment may be wrong. This CDR3 contains 14 residues. Germline values: CDR1 SGHRS, CDR2 YFSETQ.

Remarks on this clonotype: A read error may be the cause here, since a much bigger clone is one base away. The rearrangement joins TRBV27 to TRBJ2-7; TRBD1 might be the D (6 bases). Trimming removed 3 bases from V and 7 bases from J, with 16 bases in between. Germline values: CDR1 MNHEY, CDR2 SMNVEV (reference sequence). This CDR3 region has 14 residues. Written as DNA, the CDR3 is TGTGCCAGCAGTTTGGAACAGGGTCTCGATGAGCAGTACTTC. As protein: CASSLEQGLDEQYF.

This clonotype was seen a handful of times. The genes are TRBV5-1 and TRBJ1-1; D gene uncertain. CDR3 length: 13 amino acids. The ends were cut back, 1 base at V and 4 bases at J, with 8 bases in the middle. CDR1 is SGHRS, CDR2 YFSETQ, per germline. The CDR3 reads CASSLTGITEAFF. The CDR3 DNA follows: TGCGCCAGCAGCTTGACGGGAATCACTGAAGCTTTCTTT.

This rearrangement joins TRBV2 to TRBJ1-5; a possible D gene is TRBD1 (5 bases). V was trimmed by 6 bases and J by 0 bases, leaving 9 bases between them. The V gene's germline CDR1 is SNHLY and CDR2 FYNNEI. The CDR3 spans 14 residues. The CDR3 DNA reads TGTGCCAGCAGGAGGGGTACTAGCAATCAGCCCCAGCATTTT. Translation: CASRRGTSNQPQHF. Together with reference TRBV2 and TRBJ1-5, the CDR3 gives the full variable domain: EPEVTQTPSHQVTQMGQEVILRCVPISNHLYFYWYRQILGQKVEFLVSFYNNEISEKSEIFDDQFSVERPDGSNFTLKIRSTKLEDSAMYFCASRRGTSNQPQHFGDGTRLSIL.

With regard to this clonotype: This may stem from a read error, because a much larger clone lies one nucleotide away. The chain carries TRBV7-2 and TRBJ1-6; 7 nucleotides line up with TRBD1. Germline CDR1 is SGHTA and CDR2 is FQGNSA. The CDR3 contains 15 residues. CDR3 nucleotide sequence: TGTGCCGGCAGCTGGACAGGCCCCTGGAATTCACCCCTCCACTTT. It is translated as CAGSWTGPWNSPLHF.

The chain is built from TRBV5-1 and TRBJ1-3; the D is unclear. V lost 0 bases to trimming and J lost 0 bases, with 10 bases between them. CDR1 SGHRS and CDR2 YFSETQ come from the germline V gene. The CDR3 sequence is 16 residues long. The CDR3 loop is CASSLDSGSSGNTIYF. DNA for the CDR3: TGCGCCAGCAGCTTGGATTCGGGGAGCTCTGGAAACACCATATATTTT.

In its sample, this clonotype was seen a few times. A clone one base away is much larger, so this may be a read error. CDR3 amino acids: CASSIPITSHYEQYF. In nucleotides, the CDR3 is TGTGCCAGTAGTATCCCAATAACATCCCACTACGAGCAGTACTTC. This rearrangement joins TRBV19 to TRBJ2-4; D gene unclear. Near its end, the DNA agrees better with TRBJ2-7, so the J call may be wrong. The CDR3 runs 15 residues. Per germline, CDR1 LNHDA and CDR2 SQIVND (reference sequence).

Concerning this clonotype itself: This may come from a read error, since a much larger clone is one base off. The chain uses TRBV12-3 or TRBV12-4 and TRBJ1-1; D is unclear. CDR3 size: 13 residues. The ends were cut back, 6 bases at V and 3 bases at J, with 11 bases in the middle. The CDR3 DNA is TGTGCCAGCAGGTACGTCAGAGACACTGAAGCTTTCTTT. Residues: CASRYVRDTEAFF.

This chain uses TRBV20-1 with TRBJ2-7; D is uncertain. There are 14 residues in the CDR3. The germline V gene encodes CDR1 DFQATT and CDR2 SNEGSKA (reference sequence). V dropped 4 bases and J dropped 1 base, with 14 bases sitting between them. In nucleotides, the CDR3 is TGCAGTGCTACAAAGGGCAGGCGTTCCTACGAGCAGTACTTC. It is translated as CSATKGRRSYEQYF.

Details on this clonotype: This may arise from a read error, as a much more abundant clone is one base away. The gene calls are TRBV6-1 and TRBJ2-6; 7 bases are a match to TRBD2. There are 19 residues in the CDR3. Per the germline V gene, CDR1 is MNHNS and CDR2 is SASEGT. The CDR3 sequence is CACSEAGWGLDSGANVLTF. The CDR3 DNA is TGTGCCTGCAGTGAAGCGGGGTGGGGATTAGACTCTGGGGCCAACGTCCTGACTTTC.

As for this clonotype: One base away lies a much larger clone, so this may be a sequencing read error. DNA for the CDR3: TGTGCCAGCAGCCCTAGCCTGACAGCCCTCGGCGAGCAGTACTTC. Translation: CASSPSLTALGEQYF. V gene TRBV7-6 combines with J gene TRBJ2-7; D possibly uses TRBD1 or TRBD2 (5 bases each). Germline V gene sequence: CDR1 SGHVS, CDR2 FNYEAQ. Trimming cost V 5 bases and J 6 bases, with 20 bases left between them. CDR3 length: 15 residues.